This T cell receptor (beta chain) originates from a study of OX40 agonist ivuxolimab in advanced cancers. V lost 3 bases to trimming and J lost 8 bases, with 14 bases between them. The CDR3 is made up of 13 amino acids. CDR1 and CDR2 from the germline V gene are SQVTM and ANQGSEA. This table comes from immunoSEQ multiplex PCR, and its TCRdb copy is limited to in-frame clones, with some not included. The sample consists of 50,000 to 70,000 clones, 93% of them appearing once. The material was CD4+ or CD8+ T cells sorted from blood, obtained in a trial of the OX40 agonist ivuxolimab. This receptor was obtained from an adult with an advanced solid tumor such as melanoma, head and neck, liver or kidney cancer. The chain couples TRBV29-1 to TRBJ2-1, with D unclear. The CDR3 spells CSVDPLGRHEQFF. In nucleotides, the CDR3 is TGCAGCGTTGACCCCTTAGGGCGCCATGAGCAGTTCTTC.